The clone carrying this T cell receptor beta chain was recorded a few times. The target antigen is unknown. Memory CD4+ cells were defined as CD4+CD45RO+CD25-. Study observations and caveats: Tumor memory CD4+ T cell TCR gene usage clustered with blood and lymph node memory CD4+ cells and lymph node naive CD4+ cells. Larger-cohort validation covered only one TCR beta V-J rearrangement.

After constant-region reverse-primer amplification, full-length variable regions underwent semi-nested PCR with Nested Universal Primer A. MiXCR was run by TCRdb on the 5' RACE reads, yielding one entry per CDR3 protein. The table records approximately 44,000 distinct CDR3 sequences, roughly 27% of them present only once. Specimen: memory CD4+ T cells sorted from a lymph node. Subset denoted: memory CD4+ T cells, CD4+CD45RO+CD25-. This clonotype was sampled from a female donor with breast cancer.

The CDR3 DNA sequence: TGTGCCAGCAGTCCCCAGGGGACAGCGCGCTCTGGGGCCAACGTCCTGACTTTC. As protein: CASSPQGTARSGANVLTF. The chain uses TRBV6-5 and TRBJ2-6, with TRBD1 matching 7 bases. Germline CDR1 is MNHEY and CDR2 is SVGAGI. V dropped 5 bases and J dropped 0; count of bases not matched to a gene: 10. The length of the CDR3 is 18 residues.